This T cell receptor (beta chain) was found in a study of cytomegalovirus exposure and HLA in healthy donors. Study outcomes and limitations: The study put 160 or so TCR beta chains on its list as cytomegalovirus-associated. Rarity held for most TCR sequences, but there were some public TCRs that occurred in many donors.

Assay: immunoSEQ multiplex PCR; the TCRdb copy retains only in-frame clones and omits some. The profile covers about 360,000 clones, with more than 80% appearing a single time and 0.83% taken by the ten largest. With regard to this clone: Its target is not known.

The source of this sequence is a woman aged 18-29 years in good health and CMV-seronegative. The sample comprised PBMCs.

In nucleotides, the CDR3 is TGTGCCAGCAGCGCTCAGGGGTACACTGAAGCTTTCTTT. It encodes CASSAQGYTEAFF. The rearrangement joins TRBV7-2 to TRBJ1-1; D is perhaps TRBD1 (6 bases). The CDR3 is made up of 13 amino acids. V gave up 5 bases and J gave up 3 bases, with 10 bases separating them. The germline V gene encodes CDR1 SGHTA and CDR2 FQGNSA. The whole variable domain, remainder taken from reference TRBV7-2 and TRBJ1-1, is GAGVSQSPSNKVTEKGKDVELRCDPISGHTALYWYRQSLGQGLEFLIYFQGNSAPDKSGLPSDRFSAERTGGSVSTLTIQRTQQEDSAVYLCASSAQGYTEAFFGQGTRLTVV.